Shown below are 7 T cell receptor beta chains from a single sample sequenced in a study of cytomegalovirus exposure and HLA in healthy donors. The PCR employed 60 Vbeta primers together with 13 Jbeta primers. Data came from immunoSEQ multiplex PCR; TCRdb stores just in-frame clones and leaves some out. The sample carries tens of thousands of clones, over 65% recorded once. The sample consisted of PBMCs. The receptor source for this set is a man aged 50-59 years in good health and CMV-seropositive.

DNA of the CDR3: TGTGCCACCAGCAGAGACCCAAGAGATGAAGCTTTCTTT. Translating it yields CATSRDPRDEAFF. The chain couples TRBV15 to TRBJ1-1, with D unclear. The ends were cut back, 0 bases at V and 7 bases at J, with 9 bases in the middle. Germline CDR1 is LNHNV and CDR2 is YYDKDF (reference sequence). The CDR3 extends over 13 amino acids. Full variable domain (remainder filled in from reference TRBV15 and TRBJ1-1): DAMVIQNPRYQVTQFGKPVTLSCSQTLNHNVMYWYQQKSSQAPKLLFHYYDKDFNNEADTPDNFQSRRPNTSFCFLDIRSPGLGDTAMYLCATSRDPRDEAFFGQGTRLTVV.

This clone was seen just once. One end of the junction varies from germline; a read error may be responsible. Within the sample, other DNA sequences also encode this same CDR3. This chain uses TRBV27 with TRBJ2-6; weak D call: TRBD1 (5 bases). Germline values: CDR1 MNHEY, CDR2 SMNVEV (reference sequence). The CDR3 sequence is 15 residues long. The CDR3 protein is CASSLQGLGANGLTF. CDR3 DNA: TGTGCCAGCAGTTTACAGGGCCTTGGGGCCAACGGCCTGACTTTC.

This clone was seen a handful of times. This chain joins TRBV7-2 and TRBJ2-7, with D perhaps matching TRBD1 (5 bases). The CDR3 is 12 residues long. Trimming left V 1 base short and J 9 bases short, with 10 bases between. Germline CDR1 and CDR2: SGHTA and FQGNSA. CDR3 residues: CASSLEGVGQYF. CDR3 bases: TGTGCCAGCAGCTTAGAAGGGGTCGGGCAGTACTTC.

This clone was picked up a small number of times. The gene calls are TRBV14 and TRBJ2-7; 9 positions agree with TRBD2. The CDR3 totals 16 residues. The trim removed 5 bases at V and 4 bases at J, leaving 12 bases unmatched. The germline V gene has CDR1 SGHDN and CDR2 FVKESK. The CDR3 sequence: CASSFKSTSGLYEQYF. The CDR3 nucleotides are TGTGCCAGCAGCTTTAAGTCGACTAGCGGACTTTACGAGCAGTACTTC. Together with reference TRBV14 and TRBJ2-7, the CDR3 gives the full variable domain: EAGVTQFPSHSVIEKGQTVTLRCDPISGHDNLYWYRRVMGKEIKFLLHFVKESKQDESGMPNNRFLAERTGGTYSTLKVQPAELEDSGVYFCASSFKSTSGLYEQYFGPGTRLTVT.

The chain employs TRBV11-3 and TRBJ2-7; maybe TRBD2 (5 bases). The CDR3 runs 11 residues. Germline assignment: CDR1 SGHNT and CDR2 YENEEA. Trimming pared 8 bases from V and 2 bases from J, leaving 7 bases between. CDR3 nucleotide sequence: TGTGCCAGCGGACTGGCCTACGAGCAGTACTTC. It encodes CASGLAYEQYF.

The chain is built from TRBV20-1 and TRBJ1-2, with TRBD1 matching 7 bases. The trim removed 5 bases at V and 5 bases at J, leaving 2 bases unmatched. CDR3 length: 11 residues. Per the germline V gene, CDR1 is DFQATT and CDR2 is SNEGSKA (reference sequence). DNA for the CDR3: TGCAGTGCTTTACAGGGGTATGGCTACACCTTC. Its translation is CSALQGYGYTF.

This chain uses TRBV19 with TRBJ2-5; tentative D call: TRBD1 (7 bases). The CDR3 is made up of 14 amino acids. V lost 9 bases and J lost 4, with 18 bases in between. CDR1 and CDR2 from the germline V gene are LNHDA and SQIVND (reference sequence). The CDR3 spells CASAEGALRETQYF. CDR3 coding DNA: TGTGCCAGCGCGGAGGGGGCTTTGAGAGAGACCCAGTACTTC.